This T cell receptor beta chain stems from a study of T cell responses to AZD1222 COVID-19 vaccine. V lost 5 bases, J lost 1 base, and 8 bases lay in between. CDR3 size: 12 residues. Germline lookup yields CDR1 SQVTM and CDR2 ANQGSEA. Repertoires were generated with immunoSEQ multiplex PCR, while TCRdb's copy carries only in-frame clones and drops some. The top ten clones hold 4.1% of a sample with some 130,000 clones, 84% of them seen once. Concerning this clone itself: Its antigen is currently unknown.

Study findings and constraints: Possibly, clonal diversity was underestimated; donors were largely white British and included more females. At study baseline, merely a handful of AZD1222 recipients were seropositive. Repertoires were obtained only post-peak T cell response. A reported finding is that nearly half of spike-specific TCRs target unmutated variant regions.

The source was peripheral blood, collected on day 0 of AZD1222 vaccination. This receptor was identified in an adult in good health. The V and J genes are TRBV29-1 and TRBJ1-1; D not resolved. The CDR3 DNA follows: TGCAGCGTTCTCCGGGGGAACACTGAAGCTTTCTTT. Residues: CSVLRGNTEAFF.